Below, 2 T cell receptor beta chains from the same sample are listed, as sequenced in a study of T cell responses to AZD1222 COVID-19 vaccine. The data were produced by immunoSEQ multiplex PCR, yet TCRdb's version contains in-frame clones alone and is incomplete. The table records approximately 120,000 clones, 70% to 90% of them present only once. This material consisted of peripheral blood, taken on day 0 of AZD1222 vaccination. All receptors come from an adult in good health.

The chain recombines TRBV21-1 with TRBJ1-4; TRBD1 was called by the table and not checked on the DNA. TRBV21-1 is noted as a pseudogene. There are 13 residues in the CDR3. CDR3 DNA: TGTGTCAGCGGCGAACAGGGTGCGGAAAAACTGTTTTTT. This translates into CVSGEQGAEKLFF.

V gene TRBV12-3 or TRBV12-4 combines with J gene TRBJ1-5, with D maybe TRBD1 (5 bases). This CDR3 is built from 12 residues. V shed 6 bases and J shed 6 bases, with 9 bases lying between them. This CDR3 reads CASSQGVQPQHF. Written as DNA, the CDR3 is TGTGCCAGCAGCCAAGGGGTTCAGCCCCAGCATTTT.